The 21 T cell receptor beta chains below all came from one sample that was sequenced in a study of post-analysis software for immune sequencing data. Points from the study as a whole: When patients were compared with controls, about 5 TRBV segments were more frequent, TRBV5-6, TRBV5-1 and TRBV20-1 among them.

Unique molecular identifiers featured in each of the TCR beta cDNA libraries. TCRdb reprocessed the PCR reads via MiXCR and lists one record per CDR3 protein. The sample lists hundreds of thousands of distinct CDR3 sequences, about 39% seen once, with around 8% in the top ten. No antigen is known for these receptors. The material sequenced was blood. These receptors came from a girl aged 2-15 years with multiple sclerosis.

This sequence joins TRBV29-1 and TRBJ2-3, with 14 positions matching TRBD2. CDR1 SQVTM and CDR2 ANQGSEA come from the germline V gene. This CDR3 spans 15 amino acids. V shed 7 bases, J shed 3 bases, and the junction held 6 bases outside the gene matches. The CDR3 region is CSDTGTSGGTDTQYF. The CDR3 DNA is TGCAGCGATACCGGGACTAGCGGGGGAACAGATACGCAGTATTTT.

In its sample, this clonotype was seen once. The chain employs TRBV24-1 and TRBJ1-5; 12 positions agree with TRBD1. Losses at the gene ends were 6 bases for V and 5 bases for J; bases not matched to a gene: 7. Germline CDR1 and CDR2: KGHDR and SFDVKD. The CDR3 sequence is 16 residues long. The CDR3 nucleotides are TGTGCCACCAGTCCCCGGGACAGGGGGCTCCATCAGCCCCAGCATTTT. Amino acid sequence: CATSPRDRGLHQPQHF.

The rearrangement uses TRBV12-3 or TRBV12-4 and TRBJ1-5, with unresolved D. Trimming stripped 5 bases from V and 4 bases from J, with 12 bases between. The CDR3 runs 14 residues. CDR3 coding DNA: TGTGCCAGCAGTCCCAAACGGGGTAATCAGCCCCAGCATTTT. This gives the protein CASSPKRGNQPQHF.

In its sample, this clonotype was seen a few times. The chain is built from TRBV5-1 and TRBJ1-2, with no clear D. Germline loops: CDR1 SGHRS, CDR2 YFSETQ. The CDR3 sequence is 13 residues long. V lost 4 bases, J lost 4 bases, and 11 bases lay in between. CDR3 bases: TGCGCCAGCAGCCCCTATGGGGTCTATGGCTACACCTTC. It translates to CASSPYGVYGYTF.

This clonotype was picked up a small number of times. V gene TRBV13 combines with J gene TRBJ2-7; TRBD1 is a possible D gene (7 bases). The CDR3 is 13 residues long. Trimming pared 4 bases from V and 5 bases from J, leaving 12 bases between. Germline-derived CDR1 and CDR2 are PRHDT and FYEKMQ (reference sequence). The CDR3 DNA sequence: TGTGCCAGCAGCTCGGAGGGGGCGGACGAGCAGTACTTC. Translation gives CASSSEGADEQYF.

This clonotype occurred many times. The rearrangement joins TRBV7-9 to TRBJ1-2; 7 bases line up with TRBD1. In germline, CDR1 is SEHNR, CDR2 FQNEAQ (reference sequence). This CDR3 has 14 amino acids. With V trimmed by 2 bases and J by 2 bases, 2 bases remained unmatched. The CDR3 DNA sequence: TGTGCCAGCAGCTTAACAGGGGCCAACTATGGCTACACCTTC. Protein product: CASSLTGANYGYTF.

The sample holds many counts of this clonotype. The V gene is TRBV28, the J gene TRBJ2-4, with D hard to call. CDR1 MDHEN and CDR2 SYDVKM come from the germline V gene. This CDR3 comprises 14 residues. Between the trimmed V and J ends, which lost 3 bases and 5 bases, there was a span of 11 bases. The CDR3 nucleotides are TGTGCCAGCAGTTTTTTGAACAGTCAAAACATTCAGTACTTC. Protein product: CASSFLNSQNIQYF.

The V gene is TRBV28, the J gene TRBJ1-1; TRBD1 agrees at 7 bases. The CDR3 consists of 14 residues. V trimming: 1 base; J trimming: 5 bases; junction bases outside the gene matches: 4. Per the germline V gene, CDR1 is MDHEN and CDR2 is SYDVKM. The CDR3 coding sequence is TGTGCCAGCAGTTTATCGGACAGGCGGACTGAAGCTTTCTTT. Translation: CASSLSDRRTEAFF.

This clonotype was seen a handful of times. The CDR3 protein is CASSRLTGDNQPQHF. CDR3 sequence (DNA): TGTGCCAGCAGCCGACTGACAGGGGACAATCAGCCCCAGCATTTT. The V gene is TRBV6-5, the J gene TRBJ1-5; 8 bases agree with TRBD1. The CDR3 loop spans 15 amino acids. Trimming took 6 bases from V and 3 from J; bases not matched to a gene: 7. CDR1 is MNHEY, CDR2 SVGAGI, per germline.

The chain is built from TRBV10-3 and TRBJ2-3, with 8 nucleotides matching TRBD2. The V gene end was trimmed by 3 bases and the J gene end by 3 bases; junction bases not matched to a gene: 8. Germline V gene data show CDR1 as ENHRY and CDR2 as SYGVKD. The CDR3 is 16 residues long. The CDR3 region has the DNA TGTGCCATCAGTGAACCCCGCGGGGGGCGGACAGATACGCAGTATTTT. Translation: CAISEPRGGRTDTQYF.

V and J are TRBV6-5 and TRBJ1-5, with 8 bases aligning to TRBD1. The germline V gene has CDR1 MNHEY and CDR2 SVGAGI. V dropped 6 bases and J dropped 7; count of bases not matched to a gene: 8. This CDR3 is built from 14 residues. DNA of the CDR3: TGTGCCAGCAGACGCGGACAGGGAGAACAGCCCCAGCATTTT. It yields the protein CASRRGQGEQPQHF.

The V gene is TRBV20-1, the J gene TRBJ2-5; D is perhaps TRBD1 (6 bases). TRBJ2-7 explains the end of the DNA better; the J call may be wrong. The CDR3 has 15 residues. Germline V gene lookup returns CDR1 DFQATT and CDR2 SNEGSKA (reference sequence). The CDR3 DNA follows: TGCAGTGCTAGAGAGTGGGCGGACAGACCTTACGAGCAGTACTTC. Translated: CSAREWADRPYEQYF.

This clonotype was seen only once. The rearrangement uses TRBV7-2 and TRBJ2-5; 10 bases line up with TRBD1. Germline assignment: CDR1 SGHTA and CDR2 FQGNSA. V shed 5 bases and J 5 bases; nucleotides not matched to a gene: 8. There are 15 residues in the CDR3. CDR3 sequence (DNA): TGTGCCAGCAGCCCCAGACAGGGGGCGCGGGAGACCCAGTACTTC. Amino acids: CASSPRQGARETQYF.

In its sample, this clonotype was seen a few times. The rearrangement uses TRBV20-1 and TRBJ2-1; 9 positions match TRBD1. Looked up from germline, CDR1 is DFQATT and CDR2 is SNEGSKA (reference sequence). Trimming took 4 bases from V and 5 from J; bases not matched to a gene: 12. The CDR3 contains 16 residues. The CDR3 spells CSATNPTGGTHNEQFF. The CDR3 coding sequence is TGCAGTGCTACCAACCCGACAGGGGGAACCCACAATGAGCAGTTCTTC.

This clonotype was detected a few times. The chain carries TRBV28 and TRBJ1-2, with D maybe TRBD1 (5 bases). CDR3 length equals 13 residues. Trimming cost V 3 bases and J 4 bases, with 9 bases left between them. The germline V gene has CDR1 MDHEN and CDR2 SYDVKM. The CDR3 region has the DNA TGTGCCAGCAGTTTTGCAGGGAGCTATGGCTACACCTTC. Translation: CASSFAGSYGYTF.

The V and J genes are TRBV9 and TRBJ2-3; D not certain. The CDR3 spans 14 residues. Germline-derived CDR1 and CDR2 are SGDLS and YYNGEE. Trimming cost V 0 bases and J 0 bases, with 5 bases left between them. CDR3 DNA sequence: TGTGCCAGCAGCGTAGTTGCTAGCACAGATACGCAGTATTTT. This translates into CASSVVASTDTQYF.

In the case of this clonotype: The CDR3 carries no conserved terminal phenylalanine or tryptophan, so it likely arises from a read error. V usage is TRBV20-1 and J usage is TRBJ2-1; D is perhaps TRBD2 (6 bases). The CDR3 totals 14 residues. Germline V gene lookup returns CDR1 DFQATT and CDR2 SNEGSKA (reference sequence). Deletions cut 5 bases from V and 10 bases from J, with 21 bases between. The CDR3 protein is CSAFSGREIGEQFL. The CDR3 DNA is TGCAGTGCTTTTAGCGGACGGGAGATCGGCGAGCAGTTCCTC.

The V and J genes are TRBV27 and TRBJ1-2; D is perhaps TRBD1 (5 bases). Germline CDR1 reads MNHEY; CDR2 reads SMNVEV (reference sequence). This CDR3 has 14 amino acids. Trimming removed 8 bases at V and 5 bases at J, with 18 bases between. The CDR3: CASRQGTPVYGYTF. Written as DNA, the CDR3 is TGTGCCAGCCGGCAGGGAACTCCTGTGTATGGCTACACCTTC.

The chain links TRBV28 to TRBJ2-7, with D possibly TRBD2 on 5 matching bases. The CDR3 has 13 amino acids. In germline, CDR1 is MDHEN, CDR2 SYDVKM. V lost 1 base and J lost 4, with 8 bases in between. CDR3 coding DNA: TGTGCCAGCAGTTTATCGGAGGATTACGAGCAGTACTTC. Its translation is CASSLSEDYEQYF.

The CDR3 nucleotides read TGTGCCAGCAGCGTAGATCGGGGGATCCAACTTCATAACTATGGCTACACCTTC. Amino acids: CASSVDRGIQLHNYGYTF. The V gene is TRBV9, the J gene TRBJ1-2; TRBD1 is a possible D gene (5 bases). CDR1 SGDLS and CDR2 YYNGEE come from the germline V gene. V lost 0 bases and J lost 1, with 19 bases in between. This CDR3 is built from 18 residues.

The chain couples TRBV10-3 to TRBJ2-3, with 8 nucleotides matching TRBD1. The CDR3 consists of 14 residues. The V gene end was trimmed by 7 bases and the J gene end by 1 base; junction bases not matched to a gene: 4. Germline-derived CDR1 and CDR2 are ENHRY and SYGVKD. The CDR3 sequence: CAIKPGQGTDTQYF. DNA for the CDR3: TGTGCCATCAAACCGGGACAGGGCACAGATACGCAGTATTTT.